These 21 T cell receptor beta chains were sequenced from one sample in a study of CD8 T cells in Susac syndrome. Reverse transcription of about 0.45 to 1 ug RNA used random hexamers. TCRdb reanalysed the immunoSEQ multiplex PCR reads using MiXCR and keeps one entry per CDR3 protein. Of 130,000 to 150,000 distinct CDR3 sequences listed, around 94% were seen once; the top ten hold 0.27%. The sequenced sample consisted of CD8+ T cells from PBMCs. The source is a human donor in good health.

The rearrangement joins TRBV20-1 to TRBJ2-5; D is possibly TRBD1 or TRBD2 (5 bases each). This CDR3 spans 14 amino acids. Germline lookup yields CDR1 DFQATT and CDR2 SNEGSKA (reference sequence). Deletions cut 3 bases from V and 5 bases from J, with 16 bases between. Here the CDR3 DNA reads TGCAGTGCTAGGATGAGGGGCTTGGGGGAGACCCAGTACTTC. As protein: CSARMRGLGETQYF.

The V call is TRBV5-1, the J call TRBJ2-3; TRBD2 aligns across 10 bases. The CDR3 runs to 16 residues. Trimming removed 2 bases from V and 2 bases from J; junction bases left unmatched: 5. Per germline, CDR1 SGHRS and CDR2 YFSETQ. The CDR3 nucleotides are TGCGCCAGCAGCTTAACAGCGGGAGGGCTCACAGATACGCAGTATTTT. It translates to CASSLTAGGLTDTQYF.

The chain carries TRBV4-3 and TRBJ2-5, with a weak D call TRBD1 (6 bases). Germline V gives CDR1 LGHNA, CDR2 YSLEER. V was trimmed by 2 bases and J by 5 bases, leaving 24 bases between them. The CDR3 consists of 18 residues. The CDR3 sequence is CASSQSPSGTGRGETQYF. The CDR3 region has the DNA TGCGCCAGCAGCCAAAGTCCGTCTGGAACAGGGCGTGGGGAGACCCAGTACTTC.

V gene TRBV20-1 combines with J gene TRBJ2-2; D possibly uses TRBD1 or TRBD2 (5 bases each). Looked up from germline, CDR1 is DFQATT and CDR2 is SNEGSKA (reference sequence). Trimming removed 6 bases from V and 3 bases from J, with 8 bases in between. The CDR3 covers 12 residues. CDR3 sequence reads: CSALGDTGELFF. The CDR3 DNA is TGCAGTGCCCTGGGGGACACCGGGGAGCTGTTTTTT.

The chain has TRBV4-3 and TRBJ2-7; D is undetermined. This CDR3 is built from 14 residues. Deletions cut 0 bases from V and 0 bases from J, with 6 bases between. Germline CDR1 LGHNA, CDR2 YSLEER. In nucleotides, the CDR3 is TGCGCCAGCAGCCAAGAACAGACCTCCTACGAGCAGTACTTC. Translated: CASSQEQTSYEQYF.

J is TRBJ2-1 and V is TRBV9, with 8 bases aligning to TRBD1. This CDR3 is 15 amino acids long. Germline V gives CDR1 SGDLS, CDR2 YYNGEE. The V gene end was trimmed by 4 bases and the J gene end by 6 bases; junction bases not matched to a gene: 9. The CDR3 DNA sequence: TGTGCCAGCAGCCCCTCAGGGACAGGTCCCAATGAGCAGTTCTTC. Its translation is CASSPSGTGPNEQFF.

This clonotype was seen a single time. This sequence joins TRBV9 and TRBJ2-1; tentatively, D is TRBD1 (5 bases). The CDR3 has 14 amino acids. The V end was cut by 3 bases, the J end by 8 bases, with 15 bases between. The germline gives CDR1 SGDLS, CDR2 YYNGEE. CDR3 sequence reads: CASSGRGVEDEQFF. The CDR3, as DNA: TGTGCCAGCAGCGGAAGGGGTGTTGAGGATGAGCAGTTCTTC.

The rearrangement uses TRBV3-1 and TRBJ2-6; the D gene is possibly TRBD1 (6 bases). This CDR3 contains 15 residues. V lost 3 bases and J lost 12, with 18 bases in between. The germline V gene has CDR1 LGHDT and CDR2 YNNKEL (reference sequence). The CDR3 DNA reads as TGTGCCAGCAGCCAGCCGCTTGGAGAGGGGGTCGTCCTGACTTTC. Amino acids: CASSQPLGEGVVLTF.

This chain uses TRBV7-9 with TRBJ1-5, with a tentative D call TRBD1 (6 bases). The germline gives CDR1 SEHNR, CDR2 FQNEAQ (reference sequence). This CDR3 spans 13 amino acids. With 5 bases removed from V and 6 bases from J, the gap between germline ends came to 11 bases. For the CDR3, the DNA is TGTGCCAGCAGCGACGGGGGCTTTCAGCCCCAGCATTTT. Residues: CASSDGGFQPQHF. Complete variable domain (other parts from reference TRBV7-9 and TRBJ1-5): DTGVSQNPRHKITKRGQNVTFRCDPISEHNRLYWYRQTLGQGPEFLTYFQNEAQLEKSRLLSDRFSAERPKGSFSTLEIQRTEQGDSAMYLCASSDGGFQPQHFGDGTRLSIL.

The chain uses TRBV27 and TRBJ2-7, with D unclear. The V end lost 5 bases, the J end lost 0 bases, and 8 bases lay between the germline ends. Germline CDR1 reads MNHEY; CDR2 reads SMNVEV (reference sequence). This CDR3 has 13 amino acids. Here the CDR3 reads CASSTTPSYEQYF. In DNA form, the CDR3 reads TGTGCCAGCAGTACGACACCCTCCTACGAGCAGTACTTC.

This chain links TRBV6-5 with TRBJ2-5; D is perhaps TRBD1 (5 bases). V lost 6 bases and J 2 bases, leaving 13 bases between the germline ends. The germline CDR1 and CDR2 sequences are MNHEY and SVGAGI. The CDR3 has 14 residues. Here the CDR3 DNA reads TGTGCCAGCAGCCCTGGGGCCCCACAAGAGACCCAGTACTTC. Amino acid sequence: CASSPGAPQETQYF.

The chain couples TRBV20-1 to TRBJ2-7, with TRBD1 as a possible D gene (6 bases). This CDR3 is 15 amino acids long. In germline, CDR1 is DFQATT, CDR2 SNEGSKA (reference sequence). V lost 4 bases to trimming and J lost 2 bases, with 18 bases between them. CDR3 in DNA: TGCAGTGCTATCTTGACAGGTGAATTTGCCTACGAGCAGTACTTC. It yields the protein CSAILTGEFAYEQYF.

The CDR3 reads CSVHNTSGVYTGELFF. In DNA form, the CDR3 reads TGCAGCGTACATAATACTAGCGGGGTATACACCGGGGAGCTGTTTTTT. J is TRBJ2-2 and V is TRBV29-1; 10 bases match TRBD2. The germline CDR1 and CDR2 sequences are SQVTM and ANQGSEA. The CDR3 consists of 16 residues. With V trimmed by 6 bases and J by 3 bases, 10 bases remained unmatched.

The rearrangement joins TRBV13 to TRBJ1-5, with D unclear. Germline lookup yields CDR1 PRHDT and CDR2 FYEKMQ (reference sequence). Deletions cut 2 bases from V and 6 bases from J, with 11 bases between. The CDR3 is 14 residues long. The CDR3 region has the DNA TGTGCCAGCAGCTTACGGGTAACGGGTCAGCCCCAGCATTTT. This gives the protein CASSLRVTGQPQHF.

This sequence joins TRBV4-3 and TRBJ2-3; 13 nucleotides agree with TRBD2. V shed 4 bases, J shed 4 bases, and the junction held 5 bases outside the gene matches. This CDR3 contains 16 residues. Germline CDR1 LGHNA, CDR2 YSLEER. For the CDR3, the DNA is TGCGCCAGCAGCCGAGGACTAGCGGGAGCTCCAGATACGCAGTATTTT. It translates to CASSRGLAGAPDTQYF.

The chain carries TRBV24-1 and TRBJ2-2, with 12 bases lining up with TRBD1. This CDR3 comprises 14 residues. Germline V gene sequence: CDR1 KGHDR, CDR2 SFDVKD. The V segment lost 12 bases and the J segment 7 bases; nucleotides outside the gene matches: 8. The CDR3 coding sequence is TGTGCCTCGGGACAGGGGGCTCTCGGCGGGGAGCTGTTTTTT. Its protein product is CASGQGALGGELFF.

This clonotype was recorded once. The rearrangement links TRBV9 to TRBJ1-1; D call uncertain. There are 13 residues in the CDR3. Trimming shortened V by 6 bases and J by 3 bases, and 12 bases separated the two germline ends. The germline V gene has CDR1 SGDLS and CDR2 YYNGEE. CDR3 nucleotide sequence: TGTGCCAGCACCCCAGCACTAGACACTGAAGCTTTCTTT. Protein: CASTPALDTEAFF. Full variable domain (outside the CDR3, taken from reference TRBV9 and TRBJ1-1): DSGVTQTPKHLITATGQRVTLRCSPRSGDLSVYWYQQSLDQGLQFLIQYYNGEERAKGNILERFSAQQFPDLHSELNLSSLELGDSALYFCASTPALDTEAFFGQGTRLTVV.

This rearrangement joins TRBV20-1 to TRBJ2-7; 8 bases line up with TRBD1. The junction had 4 bases not matched to a gene; V was cut back by 5 bases and J by 4 bases. The CDR3 sequence is 12 residues long. Germline V gene data show CDR1 as DFQATT and CDR2 as SNEGSKA (reference sequence). The CDR3 loop reads CSAPDRGYEQYF. DNA for the CDR3: TGCAGTGCTCCCGACAGGGGTTACGAGCAGTACTTC.

The chain recombines TRBV9 with TRBJ2-2, with a weak D call TRBD2 (5 bases). The CDR3 length is 15 residues. Germline lookup yields CDR1 SGDLS and CDR2 YYNGEE. Between the trimmed V and J ends, which lost 2 bases and 4 bases, there was a span of 12 bases. CDR3 loop: CASSVTGISTGELFF. DNA of the CDR3: TGTGCCAGCAGCGTTACCGGGATAAGCACCGGGGAGCTGTTTTTT.

The chain uses TRBV3-1 and TRBJ2-5; the D is unclear. V was trimmed by 0 bases and J by 5 bases, leaving 13 bases between them. CDR3 length equals 15 residues. CDR1 is LGHDT and CDR2 is YNNKEL in the germline V gene (reference sequence). The CDR3, as DNA: TGTGCCAGCAGCCAAGATTGGCACTCCGGGGAGACCCAGTACTTC. Translating it yields CASSQDWHSGETQYF.

The rearrangement uses TRBV20-1 and TRBJ2-3; 8 bases match TRBD1. The CDR3 contains 14 residues. The junction had 5 bases not matched to a gene; V was cut back by 2 bases and J by 4 bases. CDR1 DFQATT and CDR2 SNEGSKA come from the germline V gene (reference sequence). The CDR3 nucleotides read TGCAGTGCTAGACAGGGGGCGAGGGCAGATACGCAGTATTTT. Its protein is CSARQGARADTQYF.